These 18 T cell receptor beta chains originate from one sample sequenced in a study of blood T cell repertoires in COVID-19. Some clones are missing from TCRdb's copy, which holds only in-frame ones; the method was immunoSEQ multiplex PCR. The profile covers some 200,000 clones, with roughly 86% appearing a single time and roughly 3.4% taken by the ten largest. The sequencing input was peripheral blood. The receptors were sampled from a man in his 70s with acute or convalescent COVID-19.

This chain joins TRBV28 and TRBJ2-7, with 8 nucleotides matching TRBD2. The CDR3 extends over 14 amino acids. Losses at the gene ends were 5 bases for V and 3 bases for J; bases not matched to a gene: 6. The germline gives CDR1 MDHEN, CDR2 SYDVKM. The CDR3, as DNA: TGTGCCAGCAGTACCCAGCGGGAGCTCTACGAGCAGTACTTC. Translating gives CASSTQRELYEQYF.

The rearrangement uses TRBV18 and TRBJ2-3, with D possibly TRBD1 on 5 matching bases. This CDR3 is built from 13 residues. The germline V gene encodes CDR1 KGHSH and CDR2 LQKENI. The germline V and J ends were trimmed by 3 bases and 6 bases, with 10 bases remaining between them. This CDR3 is CASSPNKGDTQYF. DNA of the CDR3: TGTGCCAGCTCACCTAATAAGGGGGATACGCAGTATTTT.

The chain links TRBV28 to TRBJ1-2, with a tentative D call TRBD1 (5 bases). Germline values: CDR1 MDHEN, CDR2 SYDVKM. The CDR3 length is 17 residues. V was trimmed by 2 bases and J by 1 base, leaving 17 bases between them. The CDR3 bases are TGTGCCAGCAGTTTAACCCGGGGGAGCTTTCGTAACTATGGCTACACCTTC. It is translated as CASSLTRGSFRNYGYTF.

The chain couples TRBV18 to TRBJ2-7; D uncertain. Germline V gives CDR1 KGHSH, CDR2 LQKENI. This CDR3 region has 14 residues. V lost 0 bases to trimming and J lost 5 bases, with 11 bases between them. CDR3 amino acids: CASSPPGRYHEQYF. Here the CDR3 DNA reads TGTGCCAGCTCACCACCTGGTCGCTACCACGAGCAGTACTTC.

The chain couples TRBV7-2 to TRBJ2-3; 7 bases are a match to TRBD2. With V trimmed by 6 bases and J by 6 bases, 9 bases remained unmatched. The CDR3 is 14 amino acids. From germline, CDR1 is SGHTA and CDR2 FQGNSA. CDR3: CASRDPREGDTQYF. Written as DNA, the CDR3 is TGTGCCAGCAGAGACCCTAGGGAGGGGGATACGCAGTATTTT.

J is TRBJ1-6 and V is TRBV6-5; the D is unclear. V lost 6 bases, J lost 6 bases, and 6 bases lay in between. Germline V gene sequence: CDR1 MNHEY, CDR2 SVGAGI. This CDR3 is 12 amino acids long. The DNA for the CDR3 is TGTGCCAGCAGGGCCGTTAATTCACCCCTCCACTTT. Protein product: CASRAVNSPLHF.

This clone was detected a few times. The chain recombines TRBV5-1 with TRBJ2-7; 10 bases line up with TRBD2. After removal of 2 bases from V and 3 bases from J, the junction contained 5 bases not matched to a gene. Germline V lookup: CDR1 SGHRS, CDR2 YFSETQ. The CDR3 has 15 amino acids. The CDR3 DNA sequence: TGCGCCAGCAGCTTCGGCCTAGCGGGAGACTACGAGCAGTACTTC. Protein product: CASSFGLAGDYEQYF.

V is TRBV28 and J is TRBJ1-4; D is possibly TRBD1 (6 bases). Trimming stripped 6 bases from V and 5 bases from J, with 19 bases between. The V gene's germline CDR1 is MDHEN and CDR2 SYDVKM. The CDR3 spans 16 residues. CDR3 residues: CASSPGGASQNEKLFF. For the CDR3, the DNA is TGTGCCAGCAGCCCTGGGGGGGCAAGTCAGAATGAAAAACTGTTTTTT.

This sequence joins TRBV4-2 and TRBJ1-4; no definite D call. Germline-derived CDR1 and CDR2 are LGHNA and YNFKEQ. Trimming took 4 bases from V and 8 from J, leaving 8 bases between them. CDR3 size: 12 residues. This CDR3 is CASSRPGEKLFF. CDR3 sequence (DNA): TGTGCCAGCAGCCGACCAGGAGAAAAACTGTTTTTT.

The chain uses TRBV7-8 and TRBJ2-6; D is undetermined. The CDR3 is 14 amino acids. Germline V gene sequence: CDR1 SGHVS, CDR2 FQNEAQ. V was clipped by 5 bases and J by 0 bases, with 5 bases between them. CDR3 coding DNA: TGTGCCAGCAGCCCGCGCTCTGGGGCCAACGTCCTGACTTTC. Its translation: CASSPRSGANVLTF. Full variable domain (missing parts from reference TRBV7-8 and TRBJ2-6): GAGVSQSPRYKVAKRGQDVALRCDPISGHVSLFWYQQALGQGPEFLTYFQNEAQLDKSGLPSDRFFAERPEGSVSTLKIQRTQQEDSAVYLCASSPRSGANVLTFGAGSRLTVL.

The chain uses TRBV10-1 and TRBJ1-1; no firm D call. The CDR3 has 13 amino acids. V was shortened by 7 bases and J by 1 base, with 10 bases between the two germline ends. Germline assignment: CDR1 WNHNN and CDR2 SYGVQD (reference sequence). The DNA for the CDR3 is TGCGCCAGCACGGCGGAGACGAACACTGAAGCTTTCTTT. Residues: CASTAETNTEAFF.

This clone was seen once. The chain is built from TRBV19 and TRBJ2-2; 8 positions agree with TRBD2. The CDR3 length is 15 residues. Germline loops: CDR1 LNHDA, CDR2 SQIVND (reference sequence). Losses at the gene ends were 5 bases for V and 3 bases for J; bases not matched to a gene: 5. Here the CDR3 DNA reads TGTGCCAGTAGTCTCAGCGGGGGAGACACCGGGGAGCTGTTTTTT. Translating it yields CASSLSGGDTGELFF.

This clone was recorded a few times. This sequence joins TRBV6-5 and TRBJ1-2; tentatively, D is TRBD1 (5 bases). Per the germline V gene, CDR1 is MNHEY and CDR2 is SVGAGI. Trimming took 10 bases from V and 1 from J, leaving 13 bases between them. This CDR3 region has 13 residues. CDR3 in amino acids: CATRGGYNYGYTF. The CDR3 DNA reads TGTGCCACTCGGGGGGGTTATAACTATGGCTACACCTTC.

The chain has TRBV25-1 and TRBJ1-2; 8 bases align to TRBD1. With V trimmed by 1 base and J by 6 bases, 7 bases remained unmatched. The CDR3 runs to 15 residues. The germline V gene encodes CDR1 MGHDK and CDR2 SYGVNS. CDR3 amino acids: CASSELQGARDGYTF. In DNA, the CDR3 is TGTGCCAGCAGTGAATTGCAGGGGGCGCGTGATGGCTACACCTTC.

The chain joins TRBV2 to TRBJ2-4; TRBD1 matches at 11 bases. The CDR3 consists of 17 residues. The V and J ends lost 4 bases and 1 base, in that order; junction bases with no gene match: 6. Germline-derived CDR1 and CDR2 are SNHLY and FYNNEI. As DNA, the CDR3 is TGTGCCAGCAGTGCCCGGGACAGGGGGATGGCCAAAAACATTCAGTACTTC. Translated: CASSARDRGMAKNIQYF.

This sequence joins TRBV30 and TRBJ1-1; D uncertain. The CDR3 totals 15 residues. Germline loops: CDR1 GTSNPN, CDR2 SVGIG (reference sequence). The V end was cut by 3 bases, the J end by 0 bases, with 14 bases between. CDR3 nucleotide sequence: TGTGCCTGGAGAACCTTGAGGCGGTTGAACACTGAAGCTTTCTTT. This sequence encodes CAWRTLRRLNTEAFF. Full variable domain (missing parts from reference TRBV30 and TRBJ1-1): SQTIHQWPATLVQPVGSPLSLECTVEGTSNPNLYWYRQAAGRGLQLLFYSVGIGQISSEVPQNLSASRPQDRQFILSSKKLLLSDSGFYLCAWRTLRRLNTEAFFGQGTRLTVV.

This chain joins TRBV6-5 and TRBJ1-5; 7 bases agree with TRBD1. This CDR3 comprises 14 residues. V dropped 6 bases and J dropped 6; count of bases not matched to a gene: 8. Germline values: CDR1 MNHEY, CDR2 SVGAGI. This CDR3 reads CASRLTGSGQPQHF. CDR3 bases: TGTGCCAGCAGATTGACAGGGTCGGGTCAGCCCCAGCATTTT.

The CDR3 DNA reads TGTGCCAGCAGTGAAGCTGACAGGAGGGGCTACACCTTC. Translated: CASSEADRRGYTF. This chain uses TRBV6-1 with TRBJ1-2, with D tentatively TRBD1 (6 bases). V shed 0 bases and J shed 8 bases, with 10 bases lying between them. Germline lookup yields CDR1 MNHNS and CDR2 SASEGT. The CDR3 extends over 13 amino acids.